The clone carrying this TCR beta chain was detected once. This specimen belongs to a study of cytomegalovirus exposure and HLA in healthy donors. The PCR employed 60 Vbeta primers together with 13 Jbeta primers. Sequencing used immunoSEQ multiplex PCR; TCRdb keeps in-frame clones, though not all of them. The data show roughly 95,000 clones, 80% to 90% seen once. Germline lookup yields CDR1 SGHDN and CDR2 FVKESK. The ends were cut back, 1 base at V and 4 bases at J, with 8 bases in the middle. CDR3 size: 14 residues. Donors showed nominal health when sampled, although they likely had unrecorded immune exposures.

This chain joins TRBV14 and TRBJ2-1; D gene unclear. The TCR comes from a man aged 25-40 years in good health and CMV-seropositive. The material sequenced was PBMCs. The CDR3 region has the DNA TGTGCCAGCAGCCAAGCGGTGTGGTACAATGAGCAGTTCTTC. This translates into CASSQAVWYNEQFF.